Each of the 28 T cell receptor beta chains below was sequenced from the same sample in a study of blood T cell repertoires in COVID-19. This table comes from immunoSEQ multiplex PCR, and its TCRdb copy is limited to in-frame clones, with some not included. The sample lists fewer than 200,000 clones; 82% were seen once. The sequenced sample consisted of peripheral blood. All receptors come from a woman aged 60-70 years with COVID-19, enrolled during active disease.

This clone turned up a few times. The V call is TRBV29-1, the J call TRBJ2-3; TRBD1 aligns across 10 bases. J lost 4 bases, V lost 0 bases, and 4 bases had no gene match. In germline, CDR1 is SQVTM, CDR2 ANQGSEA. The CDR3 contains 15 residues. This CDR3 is CSVEDGTGVPDTQYF. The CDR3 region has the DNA TGCAGCGTTGAAGATGGGACAGGGGTCCCAGATACGCAGTATTTT.

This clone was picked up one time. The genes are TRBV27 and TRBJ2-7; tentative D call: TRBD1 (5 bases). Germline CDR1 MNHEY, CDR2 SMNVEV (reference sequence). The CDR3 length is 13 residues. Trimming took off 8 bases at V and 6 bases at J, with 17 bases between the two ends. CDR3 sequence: CASAGWVSGEQYF. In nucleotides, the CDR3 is TGTGCCAGCGCAGGGTGGGTCTCGGGCGAGCAGTACTTC.

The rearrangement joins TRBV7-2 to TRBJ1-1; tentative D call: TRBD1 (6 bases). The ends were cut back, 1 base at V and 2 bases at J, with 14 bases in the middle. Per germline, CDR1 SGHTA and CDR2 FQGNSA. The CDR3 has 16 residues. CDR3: CASSLGTQGVNTEAFF. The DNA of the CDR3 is TGTGCCAGCAGCTTAGGAACACAGGGCGTCAACACTGAAGCTTTCTTT.

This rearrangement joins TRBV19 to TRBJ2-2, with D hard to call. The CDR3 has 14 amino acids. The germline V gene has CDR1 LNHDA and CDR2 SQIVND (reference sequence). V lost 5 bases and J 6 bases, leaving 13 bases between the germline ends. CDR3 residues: CASSPFTGPGELFF. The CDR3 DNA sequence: TGTGCCAGTAGTCCCTTCACGGGTCCCGGGGAGCTGTTTTTT. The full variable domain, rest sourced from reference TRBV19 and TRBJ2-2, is DGGITQSPKYLFRKEGQNVTLSCEQNLNHDAMYWYRQDPGQGLRLIYYSQIVNDFQKGDIAEGYSVSREKKESFPLTVTSAQKNPTAFYLCASSPFTGPGELFFGEGSRLTVL.

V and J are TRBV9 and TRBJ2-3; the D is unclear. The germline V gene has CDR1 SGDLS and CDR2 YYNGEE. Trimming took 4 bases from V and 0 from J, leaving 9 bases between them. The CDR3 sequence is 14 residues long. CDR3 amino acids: CASSPLSSTDTQYF. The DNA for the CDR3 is TGTGCCAGCAGCCCCCTGAGTAGCACAGATACGCAGTATTTT.

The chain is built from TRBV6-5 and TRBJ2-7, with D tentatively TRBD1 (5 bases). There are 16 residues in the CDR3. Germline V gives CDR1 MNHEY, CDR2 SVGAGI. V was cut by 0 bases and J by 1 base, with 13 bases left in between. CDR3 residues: CASSYSSRAGSYEQYF. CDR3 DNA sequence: TGTGCCAGCAGTTACTCGTCCAGGGCAGGATCCTACGAGCAGTACTTC.

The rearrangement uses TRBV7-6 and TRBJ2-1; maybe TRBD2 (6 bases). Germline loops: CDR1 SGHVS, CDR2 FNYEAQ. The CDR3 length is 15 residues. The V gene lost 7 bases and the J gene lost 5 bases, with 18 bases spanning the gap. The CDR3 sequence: CASTPGGGNHNEQFF. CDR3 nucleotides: TGTGCCAGCACCCCTGGTGGAGGGAACCACAATGAGCAGTTCTTC.

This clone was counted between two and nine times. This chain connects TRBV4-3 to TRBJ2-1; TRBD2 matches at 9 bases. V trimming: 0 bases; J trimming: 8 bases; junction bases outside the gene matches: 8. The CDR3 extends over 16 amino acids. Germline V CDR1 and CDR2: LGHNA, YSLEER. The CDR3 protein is CASSQDIGGRAYEQFF. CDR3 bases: TGCGCCAGCAGCCAAGATATCGGCGGGAGGGCCTATGAGCAGTTCTTC.

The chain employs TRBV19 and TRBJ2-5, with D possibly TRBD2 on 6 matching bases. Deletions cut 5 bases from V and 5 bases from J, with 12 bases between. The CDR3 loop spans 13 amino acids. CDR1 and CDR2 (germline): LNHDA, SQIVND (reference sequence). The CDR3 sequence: CASSGGRKETQYF. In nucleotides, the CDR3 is TGTGCCAGTAGTGGGGGGAGAAAGGAGACCCAGTACTTC.

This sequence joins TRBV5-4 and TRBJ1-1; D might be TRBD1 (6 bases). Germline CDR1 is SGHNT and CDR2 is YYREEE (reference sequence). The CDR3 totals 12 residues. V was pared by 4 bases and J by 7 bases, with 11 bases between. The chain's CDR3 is CASSPGQNEAFF. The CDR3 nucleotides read TGTGCCAGCAGCCCAGGACAGAATGAAGCTTTCTTT.

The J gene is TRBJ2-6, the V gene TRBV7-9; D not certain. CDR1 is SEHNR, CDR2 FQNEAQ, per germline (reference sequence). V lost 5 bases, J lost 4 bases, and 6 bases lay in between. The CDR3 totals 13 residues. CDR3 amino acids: CASSPSGANVLTF. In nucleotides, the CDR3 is TGTGCCAGCAGCCCGTCGGGGGCCAACGTCCTGACTTTC.

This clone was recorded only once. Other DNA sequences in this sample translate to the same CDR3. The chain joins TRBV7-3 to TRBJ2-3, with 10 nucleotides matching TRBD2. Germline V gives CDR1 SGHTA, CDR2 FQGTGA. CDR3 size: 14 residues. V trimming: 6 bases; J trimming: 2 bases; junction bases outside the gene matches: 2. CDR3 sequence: CASSLAGATDTQYF. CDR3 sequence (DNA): TGTGCCAGCAGTCTAGCGGGGGCCACAGATACGCAGTATTTT.

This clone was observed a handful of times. The CDR3 spells CASSPSENQPQHF. For the CDR3, the DNA is TGTGCCAGCTCACCATCCGAGAATCAGCCCCAGCATTTT. The V call is TRBV18, the J call TRBJ1-5; no clear D gene. Trimming took off 2 bases at V and 4 bases at J, with 6 bases between the two ends. Germline assignment: CDR1 KGHSH and CDR2 LQKENI. The CDR3 totals 13 residues.

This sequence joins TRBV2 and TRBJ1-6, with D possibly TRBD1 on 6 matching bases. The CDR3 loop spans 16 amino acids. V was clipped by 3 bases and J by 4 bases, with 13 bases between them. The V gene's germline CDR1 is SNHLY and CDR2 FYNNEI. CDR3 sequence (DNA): TGTGCCAGCAGTGATAGGGGGTCCTCTTATAATTCACCCCTCCACTTT. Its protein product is CASSDRGSSYNSPLHF.

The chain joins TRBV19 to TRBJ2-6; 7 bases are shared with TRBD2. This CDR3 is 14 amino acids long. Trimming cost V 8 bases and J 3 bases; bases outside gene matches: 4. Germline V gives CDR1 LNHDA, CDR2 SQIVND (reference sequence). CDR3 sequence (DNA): TGTGCCAGTTGGGGGGGGATTGGGGCCAACGTCCTGACTTTC. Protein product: CASWGGIGANVLTF.

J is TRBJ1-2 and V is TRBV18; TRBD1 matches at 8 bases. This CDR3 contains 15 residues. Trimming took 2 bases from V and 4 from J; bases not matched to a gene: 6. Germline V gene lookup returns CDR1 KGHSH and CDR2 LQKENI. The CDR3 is CASSPRGTGGYGYTF. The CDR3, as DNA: TGTGCCAGCTCACCAAGGGGAACAGGGGGCTATGGCTACACCTTC.

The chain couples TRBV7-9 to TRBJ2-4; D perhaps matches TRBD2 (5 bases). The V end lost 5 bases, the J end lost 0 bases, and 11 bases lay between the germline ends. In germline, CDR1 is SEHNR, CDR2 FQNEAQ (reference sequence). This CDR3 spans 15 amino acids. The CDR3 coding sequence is TGTGCCAGCAGCCAACTAGGAGGAGCCAAAAACATTCAGTACTTC. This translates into CASSQLGGAKNIQYF.

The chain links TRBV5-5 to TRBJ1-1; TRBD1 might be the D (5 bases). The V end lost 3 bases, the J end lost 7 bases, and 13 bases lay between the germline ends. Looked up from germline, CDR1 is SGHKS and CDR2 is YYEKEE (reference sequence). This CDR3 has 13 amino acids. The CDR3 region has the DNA TGTGCCAGCAGCTGGGGACTCTCGAATGAAGCTTTCTTT. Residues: CASSWGLSNEAFF.

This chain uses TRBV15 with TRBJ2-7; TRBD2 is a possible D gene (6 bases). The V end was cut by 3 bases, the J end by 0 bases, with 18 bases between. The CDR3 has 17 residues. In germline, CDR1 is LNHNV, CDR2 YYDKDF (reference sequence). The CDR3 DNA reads TGTGCCACCAGCAGGGATAAAGGACGGGGGAGCTCCTACGAGCAGTACTTC. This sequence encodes CATSRDKGRGSSYEQYF.

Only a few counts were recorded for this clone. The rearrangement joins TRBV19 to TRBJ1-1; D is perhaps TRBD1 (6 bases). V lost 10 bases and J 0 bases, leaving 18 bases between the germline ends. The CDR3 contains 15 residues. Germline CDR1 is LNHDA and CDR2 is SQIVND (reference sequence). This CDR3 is CATQPPGAMNTEAFF. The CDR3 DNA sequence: TGTGCCACTCAGCCCCCAGGGGCGATGAACACTGAAGCTTTCTTT.

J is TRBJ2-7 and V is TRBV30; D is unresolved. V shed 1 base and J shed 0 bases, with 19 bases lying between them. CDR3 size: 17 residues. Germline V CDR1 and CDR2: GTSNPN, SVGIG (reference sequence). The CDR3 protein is CAWSGRRPQLSSYEQYF. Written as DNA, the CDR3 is TGTGCCTGGAGTGGAAGGCGGCCCCAACTGAGCTCCTACGAGCAGTACTTC.

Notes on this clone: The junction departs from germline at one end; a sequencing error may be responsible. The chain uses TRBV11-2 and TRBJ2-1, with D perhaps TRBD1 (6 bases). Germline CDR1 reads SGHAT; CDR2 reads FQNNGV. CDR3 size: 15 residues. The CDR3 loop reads CASSLEAQGYNEQFF. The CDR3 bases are TGTGCCAGCAGCCTAGAGGCACAGGGCTACAATGAGCAGTTCTTC.

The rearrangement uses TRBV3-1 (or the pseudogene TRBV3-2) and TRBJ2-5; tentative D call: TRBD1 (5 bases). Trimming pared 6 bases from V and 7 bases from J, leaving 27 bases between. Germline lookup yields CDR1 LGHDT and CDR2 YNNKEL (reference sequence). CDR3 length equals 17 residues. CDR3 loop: CASSPPLLGLRLGTQYF. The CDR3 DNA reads TGTGCCAGCAGTCCGCCGCTGTTGGGGCTAAGGTTAGGGACCCAGTACTTC.

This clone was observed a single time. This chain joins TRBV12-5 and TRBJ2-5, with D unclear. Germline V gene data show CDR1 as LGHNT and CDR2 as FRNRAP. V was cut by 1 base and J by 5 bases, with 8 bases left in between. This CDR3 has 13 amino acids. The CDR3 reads CASGLAVSETQYF. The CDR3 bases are TGTGCTAGTGGTTTGGCCGTTTCGGAGACCCAGTACTTC.

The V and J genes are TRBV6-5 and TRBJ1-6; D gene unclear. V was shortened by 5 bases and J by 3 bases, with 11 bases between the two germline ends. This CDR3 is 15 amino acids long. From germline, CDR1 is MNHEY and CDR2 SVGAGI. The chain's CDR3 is CASSPRALYNSPLHF. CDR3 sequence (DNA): TGTGCCAGCAGTCCGAGGGCCCTCTATAATTCACCCCTCCACTTT.

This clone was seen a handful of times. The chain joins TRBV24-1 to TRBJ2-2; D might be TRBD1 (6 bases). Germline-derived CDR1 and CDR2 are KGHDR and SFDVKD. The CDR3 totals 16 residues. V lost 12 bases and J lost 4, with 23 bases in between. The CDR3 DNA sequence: TGTGCCCCCGGGACATCCCCCAAAGGCGTCACCGGGGAGCTGTTTTTT. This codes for CAPGTSPKGVTGELFF.

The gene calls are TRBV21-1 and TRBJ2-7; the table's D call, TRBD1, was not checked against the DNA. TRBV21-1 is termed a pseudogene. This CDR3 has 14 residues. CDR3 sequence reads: CASSKGASPYEQYV. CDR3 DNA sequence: TGTGCCAGCAGCAAAGGGGCATCACCCTACGAGCAGTACGTC.

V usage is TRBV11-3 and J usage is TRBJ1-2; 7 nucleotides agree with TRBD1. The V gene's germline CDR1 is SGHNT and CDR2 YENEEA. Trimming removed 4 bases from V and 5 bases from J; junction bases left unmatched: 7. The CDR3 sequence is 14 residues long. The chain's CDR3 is CASSSEPGGYGYTF. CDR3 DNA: TGTGCCAGCAGCTCAGAACCAGGGGGGTATGGCTACACCTTC.